This T cell receptor (beta chain) was profiled in a study of human T cells and chemical hapten exposure. Study-level findings and limits: TCRs whose frequency exceeded 1 in 1000 remained the same following DPC sensitization.

This clonotype was detected only a few times. Antigen: not known. The time point here: patch test 1, 2 weeks after DPC sensitization. Treatment defined: therapeutic diphenylcyclopropenone sensitization with weekly scalp DPC. Sample donors consisted of patients with alopecia, aged 18 to 70 years, who were suitable for DPC. The authors extracted total RNA from unfractionated whole blood. The CDR3 sequence is 18 residues long. Germline values: CDR1 LGHNA, CDR2 YNFKEQ. V dropped 3 bases and J dropped 0 bases, with 15 bases sitting between them. From the RACE reads, TCRdb called clonotypes with MiXCR, one entry per CDR3 protein. The data hold some 170,000 distinct CDR3 sequences, with 20% to 25% observed a single time.

The TCR comes from a woman aged 50 to 60 with alopecia areata. Some clones in this sample may be carry-over from other donors' samples. V usage is TRBV4-2 and J usage is TRBJ2-6; D perhaps matches TRBD2 (6 bases). The specimen was whole blood, collected in connection with sensitization to the hapten diphenylcyclopropenone (DPC). The CDR3 region has the DNA TGTGCCAGCAGCCATGATCCGGGACTTCGCTCTGGGGCCAACGTCCTGACTTTC. The encoded protein is CASSHDPGLRSGANVLTF.